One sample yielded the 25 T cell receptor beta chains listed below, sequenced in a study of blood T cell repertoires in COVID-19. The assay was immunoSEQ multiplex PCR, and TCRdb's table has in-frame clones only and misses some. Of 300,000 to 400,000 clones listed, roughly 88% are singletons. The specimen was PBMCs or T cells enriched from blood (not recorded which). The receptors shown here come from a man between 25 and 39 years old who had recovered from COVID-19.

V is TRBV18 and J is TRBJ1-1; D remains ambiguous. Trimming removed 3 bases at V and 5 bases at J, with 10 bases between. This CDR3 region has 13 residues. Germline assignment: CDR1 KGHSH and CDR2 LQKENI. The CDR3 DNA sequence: TGTGCCAGCTCACCTTACGTCGGTACTGAAGCTTTCTTT. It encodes CASSPYVGTEAFF.

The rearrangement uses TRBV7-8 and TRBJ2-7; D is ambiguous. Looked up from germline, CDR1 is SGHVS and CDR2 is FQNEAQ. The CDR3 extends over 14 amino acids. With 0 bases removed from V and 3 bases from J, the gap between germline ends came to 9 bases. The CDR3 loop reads CASSLAPGFYEQYF. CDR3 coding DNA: TGTGCCAGCAGCTTAGCGCCCGGGTTCTACGAGCAGTACTTC.

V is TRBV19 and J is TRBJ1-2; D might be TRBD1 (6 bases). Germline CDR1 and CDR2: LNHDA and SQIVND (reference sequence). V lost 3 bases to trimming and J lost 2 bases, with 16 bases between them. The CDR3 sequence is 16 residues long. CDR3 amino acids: CASSMAAGTPNYGYTF. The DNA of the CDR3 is TGTGCCAGTAGTATGGCAGCCGGGACACCGAACTATGGCTACACCTTC. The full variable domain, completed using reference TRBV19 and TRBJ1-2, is DGGITQSPKYLFRKEGQNVTLSCEQNLNHDAMYWYRQDPGQGLRLIYYSQIVNDFQKGDIAEGYSVSREKKESFPLTVTSAQKNPTAFYLCASSMAAGTPNYGYTFGSGTRLTVV.

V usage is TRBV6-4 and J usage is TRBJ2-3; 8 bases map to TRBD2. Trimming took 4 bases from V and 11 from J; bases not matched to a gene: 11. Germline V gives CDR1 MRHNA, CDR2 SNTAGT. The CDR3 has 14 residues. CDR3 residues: CASSVTGTSLLQYF. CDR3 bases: TGTGCCAGCAGTGTCACCGGGACTAGTCTGTTGCAGTATTTT.

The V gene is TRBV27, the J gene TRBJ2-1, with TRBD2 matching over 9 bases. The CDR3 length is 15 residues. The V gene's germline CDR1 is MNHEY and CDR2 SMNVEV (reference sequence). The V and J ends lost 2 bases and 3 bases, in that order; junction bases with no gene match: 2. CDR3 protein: CASSLQAGGYNEQFF. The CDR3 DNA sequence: TGTGCCAGCAGTTTACAAGCGGGGGGCTACAATGAGCAGTTCTTC.

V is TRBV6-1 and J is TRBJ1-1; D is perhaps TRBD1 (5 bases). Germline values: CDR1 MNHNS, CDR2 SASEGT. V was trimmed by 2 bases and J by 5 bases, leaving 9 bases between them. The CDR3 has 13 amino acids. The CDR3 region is CASSEWQGTEAFF. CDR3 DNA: TGTGCCAGCAGTGAATGGCAGGGAACTGAAGCTTTCTTT.

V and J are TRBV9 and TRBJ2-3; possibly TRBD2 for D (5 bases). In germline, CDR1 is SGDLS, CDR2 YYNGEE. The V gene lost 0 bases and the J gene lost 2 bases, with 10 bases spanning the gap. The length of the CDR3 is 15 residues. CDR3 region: CASSVEGDNTDTQYF. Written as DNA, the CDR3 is TGTGCCAGCAGCGTAGAGGGAGACAACACAGATACGCAGTATTTT.

The CDR3 nucleotides read TGTGCCAGCAGCTCGGAGTTTGATTCACCCCTCCACTTT. Residues: CASSSEFDSPLHF. This rearrangement joins TRBV5-8 to TRBJ1-6; no firm D call. Germline lookup yields CDR1 SGHTS and CDR2 YDEGEE. CDR3 length: 13 amino acids. The ends were cut back, 3 bases at V and 8 bases at J, with 9 bases in the middle.

CDR3 residues: CASSAQQGADEQFF. The CDR3 DNA reads as TGTGCCAGCAGCGCCCAACAGGGGGCCGATGAGCAGTTCTTC. The J gene is TRBJ2-1, the V gene TRBV5-4; 9 bases map to TRBD1. J was trimmed by 8 bases and V by 4 bases; bases with no gene match: 7. Germline lookup yields CDR1 SGHNT and CDR2 YYREEE (reference sequence). The CDR3 is 14 amino acids.

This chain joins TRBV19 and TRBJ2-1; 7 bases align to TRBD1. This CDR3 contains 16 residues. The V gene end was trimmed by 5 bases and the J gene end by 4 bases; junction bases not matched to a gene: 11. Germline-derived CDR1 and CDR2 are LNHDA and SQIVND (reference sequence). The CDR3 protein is CASSPLQGIGYNEQFF. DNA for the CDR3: TGTGCCAGTAGTCCTCTACAGGGGATAGGTTACAATGAGCAGTTCTTC.

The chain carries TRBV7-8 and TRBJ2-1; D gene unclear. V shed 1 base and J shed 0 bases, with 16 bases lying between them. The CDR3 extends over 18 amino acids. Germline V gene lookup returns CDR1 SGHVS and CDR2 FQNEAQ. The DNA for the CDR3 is TGTGCCAGCAGCTTAGACGTGACATCCTACTTCTCCTACAATGAGCAGTTCTTC. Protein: CASSLDVTSYFSYNEQFF.

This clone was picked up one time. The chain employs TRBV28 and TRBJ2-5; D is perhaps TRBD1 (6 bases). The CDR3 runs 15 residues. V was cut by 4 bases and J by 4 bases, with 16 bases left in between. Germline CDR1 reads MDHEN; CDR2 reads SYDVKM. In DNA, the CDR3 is TGTGCCAGCAGTTCCCGCGAGGGGGTTACAGAGACCCAGTACTTC. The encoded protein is CASSSREGVTETQYF. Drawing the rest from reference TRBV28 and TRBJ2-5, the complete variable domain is DVKVTQSSRYLVKRTGEKVFLECVQDMDHENMFWYRQDPGLGLRLIYFSYDVKMKEKGDIPEGYSVSREKKERFSLILESASTNQTSMYLCASSSREGVTETQYFGPGTRLLVL.

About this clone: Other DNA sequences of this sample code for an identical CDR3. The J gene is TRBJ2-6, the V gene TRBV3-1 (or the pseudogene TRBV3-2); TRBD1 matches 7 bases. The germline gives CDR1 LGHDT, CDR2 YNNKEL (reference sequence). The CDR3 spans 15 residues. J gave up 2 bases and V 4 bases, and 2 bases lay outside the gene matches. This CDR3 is CASSPQGAGANVLTF. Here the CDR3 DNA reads TGTGCCAGCAGCCCTCAGGGGGCTGGGGCCAACGTCCTGACTTTC.

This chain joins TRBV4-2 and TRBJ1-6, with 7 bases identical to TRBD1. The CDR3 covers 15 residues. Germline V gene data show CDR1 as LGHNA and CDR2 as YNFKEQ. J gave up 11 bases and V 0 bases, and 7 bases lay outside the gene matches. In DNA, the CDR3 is TGTGCCAGCAGCCAAGATTGGACAGGATGGCCACCCCTCCACTTT. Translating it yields CASSQDWTGWPPLHF.

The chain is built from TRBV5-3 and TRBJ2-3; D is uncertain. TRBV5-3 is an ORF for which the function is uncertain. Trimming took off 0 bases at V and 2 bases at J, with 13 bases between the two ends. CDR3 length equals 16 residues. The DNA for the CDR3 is TGTGCCAGAAGCTTGGCAGATTCAAAAAACACAGATACGCAGTATTTT. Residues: CARSLADSKNTDTQYF.

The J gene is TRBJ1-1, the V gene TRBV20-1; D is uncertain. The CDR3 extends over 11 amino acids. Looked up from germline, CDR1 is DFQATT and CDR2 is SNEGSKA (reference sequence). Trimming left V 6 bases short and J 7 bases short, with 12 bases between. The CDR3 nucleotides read TGCAGTGCCAAACCGGACTTTGAAGCTTTCTTT. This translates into CSAKPDFEAFF.

The CDR3 bases are TGTGCCAGCAACAAGAATCAGCCCCAGCATTTT. Translating gives CASNKNQPQHF. The chain joins TRBV28 to TRBJ1-5; D gene uncertain. CDR3 length: 11 amino acids. Trimming stripped 7 bases from V and 4 bases from J, with 5 bases between. The germline gives CDR1 MDHEN, CDR2 SYDVKM.

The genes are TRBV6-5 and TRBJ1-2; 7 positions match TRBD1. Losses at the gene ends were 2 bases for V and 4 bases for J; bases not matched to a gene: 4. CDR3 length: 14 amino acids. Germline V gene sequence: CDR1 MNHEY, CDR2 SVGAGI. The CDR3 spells CASSYDRVSYGYTF. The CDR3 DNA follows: TGTGCCAGCAGTTACGACAGGGTTAGCTATGGCTACACCTTC.

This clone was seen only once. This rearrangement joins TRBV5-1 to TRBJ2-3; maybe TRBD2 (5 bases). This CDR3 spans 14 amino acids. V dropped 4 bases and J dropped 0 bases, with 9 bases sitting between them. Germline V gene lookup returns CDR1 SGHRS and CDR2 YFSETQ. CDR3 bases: TGCGCCAGCAGCCCCCGGACTAGCACAGATACGCAGTATTTT. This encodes CASSPRTSTDTQYF.

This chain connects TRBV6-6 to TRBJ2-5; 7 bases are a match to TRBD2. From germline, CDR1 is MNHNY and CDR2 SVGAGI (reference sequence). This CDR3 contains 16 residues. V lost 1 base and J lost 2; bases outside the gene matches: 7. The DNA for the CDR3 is TGTGCCAGCAGTTACTGGGCTAGCGGAGAACAAGAGACCCAGTACTTC. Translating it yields CASSYWASGEQETQYF.

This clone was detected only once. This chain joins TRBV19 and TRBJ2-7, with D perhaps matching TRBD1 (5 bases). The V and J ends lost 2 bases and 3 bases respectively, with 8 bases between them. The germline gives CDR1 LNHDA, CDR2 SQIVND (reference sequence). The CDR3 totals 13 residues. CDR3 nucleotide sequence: TGTGCCAGTAGTATAATGACAGACTACGAGCAGTACTTC. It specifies CASSIMTDYEQYF.

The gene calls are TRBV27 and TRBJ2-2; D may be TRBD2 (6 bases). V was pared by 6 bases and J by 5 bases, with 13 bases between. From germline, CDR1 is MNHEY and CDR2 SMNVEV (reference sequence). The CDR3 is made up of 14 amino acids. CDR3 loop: CASRDIAGTGELFF. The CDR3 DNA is TGTGCCAGCAGGGATATTGCGGGGACCGGGGAGCTGTTTTTT.

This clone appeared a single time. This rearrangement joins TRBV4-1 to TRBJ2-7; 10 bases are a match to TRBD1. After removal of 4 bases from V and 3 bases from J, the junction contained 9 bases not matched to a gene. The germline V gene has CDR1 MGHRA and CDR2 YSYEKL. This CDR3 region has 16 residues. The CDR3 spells CASSPESGTGVYEQYF. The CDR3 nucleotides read TGCGCCAGCAGCCCTGAGTCTGGGACAGGGGTCTACGAGCAGTACTTC.

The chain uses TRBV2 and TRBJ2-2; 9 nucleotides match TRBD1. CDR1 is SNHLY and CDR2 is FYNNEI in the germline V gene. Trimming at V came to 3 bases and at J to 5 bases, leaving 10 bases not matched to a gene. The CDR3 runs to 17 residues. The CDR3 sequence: CASSEETGGGLTGELFF. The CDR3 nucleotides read TGTGCCAGCAGTGAGGAGACAGGGGGAGGTTTAACCGGGGAGCTGTTTTTT.

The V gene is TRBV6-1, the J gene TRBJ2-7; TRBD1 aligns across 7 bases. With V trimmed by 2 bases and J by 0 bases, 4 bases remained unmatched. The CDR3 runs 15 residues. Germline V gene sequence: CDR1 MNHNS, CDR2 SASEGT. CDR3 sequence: CASSEWGTDSYEQYF. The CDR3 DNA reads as TGTGCCAGCAGTGAATGGGGGACAGACTCCTACGAGCAGTACTTC.